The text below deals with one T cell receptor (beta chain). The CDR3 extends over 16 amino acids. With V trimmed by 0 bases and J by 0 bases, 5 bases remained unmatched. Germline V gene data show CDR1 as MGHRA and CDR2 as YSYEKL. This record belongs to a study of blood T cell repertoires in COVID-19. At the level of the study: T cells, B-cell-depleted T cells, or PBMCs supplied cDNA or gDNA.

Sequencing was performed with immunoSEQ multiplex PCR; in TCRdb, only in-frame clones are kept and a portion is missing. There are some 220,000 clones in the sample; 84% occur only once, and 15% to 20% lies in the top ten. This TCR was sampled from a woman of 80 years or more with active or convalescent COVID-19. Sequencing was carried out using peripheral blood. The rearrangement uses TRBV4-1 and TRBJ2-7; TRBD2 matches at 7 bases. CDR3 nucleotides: TGCGCCAGCAGCCAAGATAGAGCGGGGACCTCCTACGAGCAGTACTTC. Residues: CASSQDRAGTSYEQYF.